The clone carrying this TCR beta chain has just a few counts. Its antigen remains unknown. The PCR was carried out with 60 Vbeta primers and 13 Jbeta primers. Sequencing used immunoSEQ multiplex PCR; TCRdb keeps in-frame clones, though not all of them. The sample shows around 120,000 clones, about 78% of them seen only once. The sample originates from a study of cytomegalovirus exposure and HLA in healthy donors. Points from the study as a whole: According to reports, the classifier identified cytomegalovirus status with high specificity and sensitivity. An Asian-associated ancestry cluster reportedly showed fewer N-insertions than the approximately 700-donor mean in a later analysis. A few CMV-associated chains were confirmed in vitro to be specific for CMV antigens. Associated with HLA alleles at 0.05 false discovery rate in a later analysis were fewer than 20,000 TCR beta sequences.

This CDR3 has 14 amino acids. The V segment lost 4 bases and the J segment 1 base; nucleotides outside the gene matches: 0. CDR1 is LGHNA and CDR2 is YNFKEQ in the germline V gene. The chain carries TRBV4-2 and TRBJ2-7, with 11 bases identical to TRBD2. This sequence was found in a woman in her forties in good health and CMV-seropositive. The sample comprised PBMCs. The CDR3 region has the DNA TGTGCCAGCAGCCGACTAGCGGGGTCCTACGAGCAGTACTTC. As protein: CASSRLAGSYEQYF.